This T cell receptor beta chain was captured in a study of vaccination and CD4 T cells after COVID-19. Study background: Two Hispanic individuals were among six male and four female convalescent patients. Cells were stimulated with overlapping spike peptides from SARS-CoV-2, HCoV-NL63, HCoV-OC43 and HCoV-229E.

Sample treatment: approximately 9-day PBMC culture with coronavirus spike peptide pools or control peptides (ViraFEST assay). CDR3 length: 16 amino acids. Germline CDR1 is LNHDA and CDR2 is SQIVND (reference sequence). The V end lost 5 bases, the J end lost 6 bases, and 22 bases lay between the germline ends. Note on this clonotype: Its matching antigen is unknown.

Sequencing of DNA taken from cultured CD4+ T cells relied on the Oncomine TCR Beta short-read assay. MiXCR was run by TCRdb on the PCR reads, yielding one entry per CDR3 protein. The table has about 16,000 distinct CDR3 sequences, around 50% seen once. This specimen was CD4+ T cells from blood, cultured in vitro, taken before SARS-CoV-2 vaccination. This TCR came from a human donor who had recovered from COVID-19. The rearrangement joins TRBV19 to TRBJ1-2, with D tentatively TRBD1 (6 bases). CDR3 in amino acids: CASSPERGLGGHGYTF. CDR3 DNA: TGTGCCAGTAGTCCGGAGCGTGGTCTGGGGGGGCATGGCTACACCTTC.